The sample holds many counts of the clone carrying this T cell receptor beta chain. Its specificity is not known. The data were taken from a study of regulatory T cells in long-lasting Graves disease. Study-level results: Exclusively peripheral blood, rather than thyroid tissue, was studied.

Time point of the sample: persistent/refractory GD, antithyroid drugs over 5 years with positive TRAb. The TCR library was made from RNA that had been extracted from PBMCs in TRIzol. The CDR3 covers 13 residues. Germline V gene sequence: CDR1 SNHLY, CDR2 FYNNEI. Germline trimming cut 4 bases from V and 3 bases from J; bases unmatched to any gene: 2. Construction of the TCR beta libraries employed iRepertoire HTBI primers in conjunction with Arm-PCR of CDR3 regions. TCRdb reprocessed the multiplex PCR reads via MiXCR and lists one record per CDR3 protein. The sample has roughly 400,000 distinct CDR3 sequences, around 20% seen once.

The gene calls are TRBV2 and TRBJ2-7; 8 nucleotides align to TRBD2. This specimen was peripheral blood mononuclear cells (PBMCs), taken when the disease was refractory, from a patient treated with antithyroid drugs. This TCR derives from a female donor with Graves disease. CDR3 region: CASSALAGYEQYF. The CDR3 nucleotides read TGTGCCAGCAGTGCCCTAGCGGGCTACGAGCAGTACTTC.